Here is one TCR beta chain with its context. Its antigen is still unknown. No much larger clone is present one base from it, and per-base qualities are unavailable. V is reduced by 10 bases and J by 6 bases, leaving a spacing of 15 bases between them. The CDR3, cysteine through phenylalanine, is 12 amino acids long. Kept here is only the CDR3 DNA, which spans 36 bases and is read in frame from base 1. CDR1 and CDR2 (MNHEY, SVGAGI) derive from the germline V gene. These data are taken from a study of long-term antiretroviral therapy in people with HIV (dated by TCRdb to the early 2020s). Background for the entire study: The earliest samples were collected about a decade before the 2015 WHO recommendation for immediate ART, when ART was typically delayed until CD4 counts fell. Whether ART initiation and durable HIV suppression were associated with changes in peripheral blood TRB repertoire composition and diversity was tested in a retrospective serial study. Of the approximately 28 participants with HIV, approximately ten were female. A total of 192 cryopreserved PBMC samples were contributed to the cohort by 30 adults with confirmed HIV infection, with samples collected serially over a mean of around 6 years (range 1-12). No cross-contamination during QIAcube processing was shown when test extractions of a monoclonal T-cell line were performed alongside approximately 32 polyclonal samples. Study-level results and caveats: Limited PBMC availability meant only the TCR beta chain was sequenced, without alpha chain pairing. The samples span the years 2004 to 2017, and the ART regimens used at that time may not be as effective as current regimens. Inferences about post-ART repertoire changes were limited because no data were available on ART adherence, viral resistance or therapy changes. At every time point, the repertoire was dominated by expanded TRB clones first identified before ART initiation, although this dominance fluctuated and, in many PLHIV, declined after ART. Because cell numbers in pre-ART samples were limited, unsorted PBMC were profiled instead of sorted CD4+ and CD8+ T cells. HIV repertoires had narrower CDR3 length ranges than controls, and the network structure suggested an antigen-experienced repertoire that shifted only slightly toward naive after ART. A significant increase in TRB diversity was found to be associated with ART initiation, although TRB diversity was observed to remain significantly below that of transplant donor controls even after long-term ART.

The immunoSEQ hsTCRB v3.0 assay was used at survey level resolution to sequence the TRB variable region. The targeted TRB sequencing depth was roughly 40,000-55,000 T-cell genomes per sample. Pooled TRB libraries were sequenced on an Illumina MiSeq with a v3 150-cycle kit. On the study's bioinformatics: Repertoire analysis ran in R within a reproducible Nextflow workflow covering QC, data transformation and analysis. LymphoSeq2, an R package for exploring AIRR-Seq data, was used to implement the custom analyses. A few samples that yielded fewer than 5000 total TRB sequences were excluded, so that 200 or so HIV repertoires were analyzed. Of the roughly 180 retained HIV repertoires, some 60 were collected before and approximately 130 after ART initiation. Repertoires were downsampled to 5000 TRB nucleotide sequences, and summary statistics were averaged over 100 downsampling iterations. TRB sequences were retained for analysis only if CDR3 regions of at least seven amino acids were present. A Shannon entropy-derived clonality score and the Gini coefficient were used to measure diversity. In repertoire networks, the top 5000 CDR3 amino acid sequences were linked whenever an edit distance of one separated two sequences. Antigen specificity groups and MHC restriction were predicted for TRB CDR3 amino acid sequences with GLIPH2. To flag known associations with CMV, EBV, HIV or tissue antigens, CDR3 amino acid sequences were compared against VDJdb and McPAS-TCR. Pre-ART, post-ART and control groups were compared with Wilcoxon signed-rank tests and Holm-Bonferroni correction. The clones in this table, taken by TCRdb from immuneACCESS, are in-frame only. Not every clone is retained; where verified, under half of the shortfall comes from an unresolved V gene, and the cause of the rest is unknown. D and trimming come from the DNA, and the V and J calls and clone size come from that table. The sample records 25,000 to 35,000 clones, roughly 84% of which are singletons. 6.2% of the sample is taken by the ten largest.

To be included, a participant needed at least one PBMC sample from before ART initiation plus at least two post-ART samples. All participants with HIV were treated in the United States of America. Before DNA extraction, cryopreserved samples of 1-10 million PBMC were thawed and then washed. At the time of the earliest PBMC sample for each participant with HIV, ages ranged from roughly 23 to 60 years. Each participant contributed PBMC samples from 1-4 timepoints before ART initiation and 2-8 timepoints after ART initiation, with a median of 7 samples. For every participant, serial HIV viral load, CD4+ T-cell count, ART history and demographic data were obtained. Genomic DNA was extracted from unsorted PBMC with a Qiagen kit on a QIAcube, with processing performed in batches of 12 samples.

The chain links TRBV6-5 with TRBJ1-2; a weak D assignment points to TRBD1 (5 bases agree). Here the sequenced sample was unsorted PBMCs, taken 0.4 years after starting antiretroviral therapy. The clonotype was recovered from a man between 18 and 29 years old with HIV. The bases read TGTGCCACCGGGGCCCCTTCTGATGGCTACACCTTC. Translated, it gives CATGAPSDGYTF.